The 23 T cell receptor beta chains below were found in one sample sequenced in a study of T cell responses to AZD1222 COVID-19 vaccine. Profiled with immunoSEQ multiplex PCR; TCRdb holds only in-frame clones, not every one. The sample carries 100,000 to 150,000 clones, about 90% recorded once. The starting material was peripheral blood, obtained on day 0 of AZD1222 vaccination. All receptors derive from an adult in good health.

This clone was seen only once. The chain recombines TRBV2 with TRBJ2-2; a weak D match, TRBD2 (5 bases). CDR3 length: 11 residues. V shed 8 bases and J shed 7 bases, with 8 bases lying between them. Germline CDR1 is SNHLY and CDR2 is FYNNEI. CDR3 sequence reads: CASGRGGELFF. CDR3 nucleotide sequence: TGTGCCAGCGGGAGAGGCGGGGAGCTGTTTTTT.

The rearrangement links TRBV19 to TRBJ2-7; possibly TRBD1 for D (5 bases). The CDR3 length is 18 residues. The germline V gene has CDR1 LNHDA and CDR2 SQIVND (reference sequence). V lost 3 bases to trimming and J lost 6 bases, with 27 bases between them. The CDR3 spells CASSITPVWPLGLGEQYF. DNA of the CDR3: TGTGCCAGTAGTATTACCCCCGTTTGGCCCCTGGGGCTTGGCGAGCAGTACTTC.

As DNA, the CDR3 is TGCGCCAGTAAGGAGGGGCCCGGTTACAATGAGCAGTTCTTC. This translates into CASKEGPGYNEQFF. The rearrangement joins TRBV4-1 to TRBJ2-1, with D possibly being TRBD2 (6 bases). V lost 9 bases and J 4 bases, leaving 16 bases between the germline ends. The CDR3 sequence is 14 residues long. CDR1 MGHRA and CDR2 YSYEKL come from the germline V gene.

This sequence joins TRBV12-5 and TRBJ1-3; 9 positions agree with TRBD1. There are 16 residues in the CDR3. V trimming: 6 bases; J trimming: 0 bases; junction bases outside the gene matches: 6. Germline V lookup: CDR1 LGHNT, CDR2 FRNRAP. CDR3 in DNA: TGTGCTAGTGGGTTATCGACAGGGGGCTCTGGAAACACCATATATTTT. Protein product: CASGLSTGGSGNTIYF.

The chain joins TRBV11-3 to TRBJ2-1; no reliable D call. V was clipped by 0 bases and J by 4 bases, with 4 bases between them. From germline, CDR1 is SGHNT and CDR2 YENEEA. The CDR3 length is 13 residues. The CDR3 DNA follows: TGTGCCAGCAGCTTAGATCTATACAATGAGCAGTTCTTC. Residues: CASSLDLYNEQFF.

The rearrangement links TRBV14 to TRBJ1-1, with TRBD1 matching over 10 bases. CDR3 length: 16 amino acids. From germline, CDR1 is SGHDN and CDR2 FVKESK. Trimming at V came to 3 bases and at J to 1 base, leaving 5 bases not matched to a gene. As DNA, the CDR3 is TGTGCCAGCAGCCACGACAGGGGGCTGGGGAACACTGAAGCTTTCTTT. Protein product: CASSHDRGLGNTEAFF.

J is TRBJ1-4 and V is TRBV28; 8 positions match TRBD1. CDR3 length: 15 amino acids. The V gene end was trimmed by 4 bases and the J gene end by 12 bases; junction bases not matched to a gene: 13. Germline V gives CDR1 MDHEN, CDR2 SYDVKM. CDR3 sequence (DNA): TGTGCCAGCAGTTCCCCGACAGGGGTTAAACAAGAACTGTTTTTT. This codes for CASSSPTGVKQELFF.

The chain is built from TRBV7-8 and TRBJ1-1, with 8 bases identical to TRBD1. J was trimmed by 3 bases and V by 4 bases; bases with no gene match: 4. The germline V gene encodes CDR1 SGHVS and CDR2 FQNEAQ. The CDR3 is made up of 14 amino acids. The CDR3 coding sequence is TGTGCCAGCAGCTCGGACAGGGTGTACACTGAAGCTTTCTTT. It encodes CASSSDRVYTEAFF.

This clone has a handful of counts. The chain carries TRBV27 and TRBJ1-2; D is ambiguous. The V end lost 7 bases, the J end lost 4 bases, and 16 bases lay between the germline ends. CDR1 is MNHEY, CDR2 SMNVEV, per germline (reference sequence). This CDR3 spans 14 amino acids. The CDR3 DNA follows: TGTGCCAGCACCATGTCGGGTTCGGGCTATGGCTACACCTTC. Its translation is CASTMSGSGYGYTF.

This clone was counted between two and nine times. This chain connects TRBV5-1 to TRBJ1-2; 7 bases are shared with TRBD1. V lost 3 bases to trimming and J lost 8 bases; unmatched junction nucleotides: 19. CDR3 length equals 17 residues. Germline lookup yields CDR1 SGHRS and CDR2 YFSETQ. The CDR3 sequence is CASSSRSRGHLVSGYTF. The CDR3 DNA is TGCGCCAGCAGCTCACGGTCAAGGGGGCACCTTGTGTCGGGCTACACCTTC.

This clone has only one observation. The chain carries TRBV5-1 and TRBJ1-4, with 7 bases identical to TRBD1. Looked up from germline, CDR1 is SGHRS and CDR2 is YFSETQ. Trimming removed 3 bases from V and 8 bases from J; junction bases left unmatched: 10. The CDR3 is 15 amino acids. The CDR3 region is CASSSSRQGGEKLFF. For the CDR3, the DNA is TGCGCCAGCAGCTCCTCCCGACAGGGAGGCGAAAAACTGTTTTTT.

The chain links TRBV29-1 to TRBJ2-2; no clear D. Germline-derived CDR1 and CDR2 are SQVTM and ANQGSEA. V was pared by 6 bases and J by 0 bases, with 2 bases between. The CDR3 extends over 11 amino acids. The CDR3 loop is CSVTNTGELFF. The CDR3 bases are TGCAGCGTCACGAACACCGGGGAGCTGTTTTTT.

On this clone itself: This likely comes from a read error, as the CDR3 has no conserved phenylalanine or tryptophan at its end. The limits of the CDR3 on the DNA are not certain, so only TCRdb's listed CDR3 is given. This chain connects TRBV27 to TRBJ1-2; TRBD1, the table's D call, lacks a check against the DNA. The CDR3 spans 11 amino acids, including both terminal residues. The germline CDR1 and CDR2 sequences are MNHEY and SMNVEV (reference sequence). The CDR3 region is CASSSPGQTLI.

The chain employs TRBV10-3 and TRBJ1-1; D unresolved. The V end was cut by 4 bases, the J end by 1 base, with 19 bases between. This CDR3 is built from 17 residues. Germline V gene lookup returns CDR1 ENHRY and CDR2 SYGVKD. The CDR3 sequence is CAISVREQLPANTEAFF. CDR3 sequence (DNA): TGTGCCATCAGTGTAAGAGAACAGCTACCGGCGAACACTGAAGCTTTCTTT.

The genes are TRBV24-1 and TRBJ2-1, with 9 bases identical to TRBD2. From germline, CDR1 is KGHDR and CDR2 SFDVKD. Germline trimming cut 3 bases from V and 5 bases from J; bases unmatched to any gene: 1. There are 14 residues in the CDR3. For the CDR3, the DNA is TGTGCCACCAGTGATATAGCGGGGGACAATGAGCAGTTCTTC. Translating gives CATSDIAGDNEQFF.

This chain links TRBV3-1 (or the pseudogene TRBV3-2) with TRBJ1-2; no definite D call. The V gene's germline CDR1 is LGHDT and CDR2 YNNKEL (reference sequence). The V and J ends lost 1 base and 1 base respectively, with 19 bases between them. The CDR3 has 18 residues. In nucleotides, the CDR3 is TGTGCCAGCAGCCAAGGTAGTGGTTGGCAGCTCATTAACTATGGCTACACCTTC. Translation: CASSQGSGWQLINYGYTF.

This clone was counted between two and nine times. The rearrangement uses TRBV2 and TRBJ1-2; perhaps TRBD1 as D (6 bases). V lost 3 bases to trimming and J lost 1 base, with 9 bases between them. The CDR3 has 14 residues. Per germline, CDR1 SNHLY and CDR2 FYNNEI. CDR3 in DNA: TGTGCCAGCAGTGAGGGGGGCAGTAACTATGGCTACACCTTC. Residues: CASSEGGSNYGYTF.

The rearrangement uses TRBV28 and TRBJ1-3, with D maybe TRBD1 (5 bases). This CDR3 is 16 amino acids long. From germline, CDR1 is MDHEN and CDR2 SYDVKM. Trimming cost V 1 base and J 0 bases, with 10 bases left between them. The CDR3 loop is CASSLFQGTSGNTIYF. Here the CDR3 DNA reads TGTGCCAGCAGTTTATTTCAGGGCACCTCTGGAAACACCATATATTTT.

This chain uses TRBV27 with TRBJ1-2, with TRBD1 as a possible D gene (5 bases). Deletions cut 5 bases from V and 8 bases from J, with 27 bases between. The CDR3 sequence is 17 residues long. Germline CDR1 reads MNHEY; CDR2 reads SMNVEV (reference sequence). This CDR3 is CASSPGGMEAAVNGYTF. The CDR3 DNA sequence: TGTGCCAGCAGTCCGGGGGGAATGGAGGCCGCGGTGAACGGCTACACCTTC.

CDR3 in DNA: TGTGCCACCAGTGACCCTGACAGCTTCAATGAAAAACTGTTTTTT. This sequence encodes CATSDPDSFNEKLFF. This rearrangement joins TRBV24-1 to TRBJ1-4; tentative D call: TRBD1 (5 bases). From germline, CDR1 is KGHDR and CDR2 SFDVKD. Trimming stripped 4 bases from V and 5 bases from J, with 13 bases between. The CDR3 has 15 residues.

This clone was recorded only once. The rearrangement links TRBV20-1 to TRBJ1-6; D unclear. There are 16 residues in the CDR3. Germline V gene data show CDR1 as DFQATT and CDR2 as SNEGSKA (reference sequence). V was shortened by 3 bases and J by 10 bases, with 22 bases between the two germline ends. CDR3 sequence (DNA): TGCAGTGCTAGTCATTCGCTAGCCCCTGGAGGCTCACCCCTCCACTTT. Residues: CSASHSLAPGGSPLHF.

The gene calls are TRBV20-1 and TRBJ2-3, with TRBD2 as a possible D gene (6 bases). The CDR3 is made up of 11 amino acids. V was clipped by 6 bases and J by 6 bases, with 10 bases between them. CDR1 and CDR2 from the germline V gene are DFQATT and SNEGSKA (reference sequence). The CDR3 nucleotides are TGCAGTGCCGGGGGACTGGATACGCAGTATTTT. Its protein is CSAGGLDTQYF.

CDR3 amino acids: CASSWPLEGNGYTF. In DNA form, the CDR3 reads TGTGCCAGCAGTTGGCCCCTTGAGGGGAATGGCTACACCTTC. V is TRBV6-5 and J is TRBJ1-2; maybe TRBD1 (5 bases). The V end was cut by 4 bases, the J end by 6 bases, with 15 bases between. The CDR3 totals 14 residues. CDR1 is MNHEY and CDR2 is SVGAGI in the germline V gene.